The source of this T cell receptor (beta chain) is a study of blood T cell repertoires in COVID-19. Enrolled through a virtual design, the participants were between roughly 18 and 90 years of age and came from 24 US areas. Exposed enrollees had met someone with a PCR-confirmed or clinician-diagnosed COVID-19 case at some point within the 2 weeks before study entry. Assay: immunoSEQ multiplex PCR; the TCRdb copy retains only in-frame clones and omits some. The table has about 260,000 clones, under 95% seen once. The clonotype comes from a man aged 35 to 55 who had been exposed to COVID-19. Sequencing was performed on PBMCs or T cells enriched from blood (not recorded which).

The CDR3 is CASSRDRVPGELFF. The CDR3 DNA reads as TGTGCCAGCAGCCGGGACAGGGTCCCGGGGGAGCTGTTTTTT. The V and J genes are TRBV3-1 (or the pseudogene TRBV3-2) and TRBJ2-2; the match to TRBD1 covers 9 bases. Per germline, CDR1 LGHDT and CDR2 YNNKEL (reference sequence). With V trimmed by 4 bases and J by 8 bases, 5 bases remained unmatched. This CDR3 is built from 14 residues.